This T cell receptor beta chain was identified in a study of blood T cell repertoires in COVID-19 (dated by TCRdb to the early 2020s). For the wider study: The collaborator samples originated in the United States, Italy and Spain and spanned the acute and convalescent phases of COVID-19. The prospective study material was composed of cDNA or gDNA derived from T cells, B-cell-depleted T cells, or PBMCs. The dataset comprised deeply sampled blood TCRbeta repertoires from subjects exposed to, actively infected with, or recovered from COVID-19. The repertoires were released in a freely available public database meant as a resource for research on the immune response to SARS-CoV-2. Samples came from the ongoing ImmuneRACE study (first 160 participants) plus 1,254 subjects from 6 global collaborators. Sample metadata almost always included a de-identified subject ID, COVID-19 status, age in years and sex. Where available, HLA class I and class II types were obtained from metadata supplied by the sample provider rather than from assay-based typing. What the study reported, not specific to this receptor: How much clinical and demographic metadata was included differed by source and by participant, and the metadata was provided uncurated.

The immunoSEQ Assay, a bias-controlled multiplex PCR, was used to amplify TCRbeta CDR3 regions from genomic DNA. The paper's data handling went like this. The number of nucleated cells in each sample was estimated from the amplification of reference gene primers within the assay. Sequence reads were collapsed and filtered to measure the absolute abundance of every unique TCRbeta CDR3 rearrangement. For each sample, productive Simpson clonality was calculated as the square root of Simpson's diversity index over productive rearrangements. TCRdb's version of the immuneACCESS table is confined to in-frame rearrangements and falls short of the full clone set. An unresolved V gene accounts for under half of the shortfall where checked; the remainder is of unknown origin. V and J calls and clone size are as listed in that table; D and trimming were resolved from the DNA. Present in this sample are 35,000 or so clones, around 90% of which were seen just once. Jointly, the top ten make up approximately 6.6% of the sample.

Whole blood was collected in K2EDTA tubes by collaborating institutions according to the institutions' own protocols. For TCRbeta analysis, collaborators shipped samples as frozen whole blood, isolated PBMCs, or DNA extracted from either of those sample types. Worth noting for this clone: Its target antigen remains unknown. It has no much larger one-base neighbor in the sample; base qualities were not kept.

The germline V gene sets CDR1 to ENHRY and CDR2 to SYGVKD. V has 4 bases trimmed and J has 0 bases trimmed; junction bases matching no gene number 9. Including cysteine and phenylalanine, the CDR3 has 16 amino acids. The kept DNA is CDR3 alone, 48 bases in frame from the first base. The chain couples TRBV10-3 to TRBJ2-7; the central 7 bases match TRBD2. Sequenced input: peripheral blood. The source of this sequence is a human donor in a cohort sampled during active COVID-19. Here the CDR3 is given as CAISGLAAFSSYEQYF. Here is the DNA: TGTGCCATCAGTGGGCTAGCGGCCTTTAGCTCCTACGAGCAGTACTTC.